The T cell receptor (beta chain) under discussion was sequenced for a study of blood T cell repertoires in COVID-19. Produced via immunoSEQ multiplex PCR; TCRdb's table is partial and in-frame only. The sample has fewer than 60,000 clones, roughly four fifths seen once. Germline V gene sequence: CDR1 MNHNS, CDR2 SASEGT. The length of the CDR3 is 15 residues. V shed 5 bases and J shed 5 bases, with 16 bases lying between them. Sequenced: peripheral blood. J is TRBJ1-3 and V is TRBV6-1; D gene uncertain. The sequence was collected from an elderly woman with COVID-19, enrolled during active disease. The chain's CDR3 is CASSPPGGQRNTIYF. CDR3 DNA: TGTGCCAGCAGTCCCCCAGGAGGGCAGCGAAACACCATATATTTT.